Below, one T cell receptor (beta chain) is given with its context. The antigen remains undetermined. Once RNA had been extracted, it was reverse transcribed into cDNA to act as the sequencing template. Here immunoSEQ multiplex PCR was the method, and the copy in TCRdb shows in-frame clones only, minus some. The repertoire includes roughly 190,000 clones, approximately 60% of them detected once, and approximately 0.7% sits in the top ten. Sample treatment: oral pan-JAK inhibitor, 5-10 mg twice daily. Obtained from alopecia areata patients were lesional scalp punch biopsies along with peripheral blood. V lost 3 bases to trimming and J lost 3 bases, with 6 bases between them. This CDR3 contains 11 residues. In germline, CDR1 is GTSNPN, CDR2 SVGIG (reference sequence). This sample was included in a study of CD8+ T cells in alopecia areata. Study-level information: Patients received oral tofacitinib, 5 to 10 mg twice daily, for moderate-to-severe alopecia areata. Study-level points and caveats: The link between baseline CD8+ expansion and response remains uncertain with one nonresponder.

This clonotype originated in a human donor with alopecia areata. This specimen consisted of CD4+ T cells sorted from blood, obtained at week 4, from a patient treated with tofacitinib. The chain recombines TRBV30 with TRBJ2-7; D gene uncertain. The DNA of the CDR3 is TGTGCCTGGAGCCTAAGCTACGAGCAGTACTTC. Its protein product is CAWSLSYEQYF.